This TCR beta chain appears in the sequencing data of a study of early T cells in non-severe SARS-CoV-2 infection. On the study more broadly: The input, bulk RNA from unsorted whole blood, was sequenced, and chains were unpaired. Study-wide results and caveats: Anti-spike CD8 responses were favored in VDJdb matching, and private and CD4 specificities were missed.

In its sample, this clonotype was seen many times. Its cognate antigen is unknown. Individual cDNA molecules received unique molecular identifiers during library preparation. One entry per CDR3 protein results from TCRdb running MiXCR on the 5' RACE reads. The table lists about 80,000 distinct CDR3 sequences, less than 15% of them singletons. Germline CDR1 reads SQVTM; CDR2 reads ANQGSEA. Trimming took 4 bases from V and 4 from J, leaving 22 bases between them. This CDR3 spans 16 amino acids. The source of this sequence is an adult who was a healthcare worker with PCR-confirmed SARS-CoV-2 infection or an uninfected control (not recorded which). V and J are TRBV29-1 and TRBJ2-5; TRBD2 might be the D (6 bases). The sample was whole blood. The CDR3 bases are TGCAGCGTTGTGGATCCCTCACATGGAGCGGGAGAGACCCAGTACTTC. This encodes CSVVDPSHGAGETQYF.